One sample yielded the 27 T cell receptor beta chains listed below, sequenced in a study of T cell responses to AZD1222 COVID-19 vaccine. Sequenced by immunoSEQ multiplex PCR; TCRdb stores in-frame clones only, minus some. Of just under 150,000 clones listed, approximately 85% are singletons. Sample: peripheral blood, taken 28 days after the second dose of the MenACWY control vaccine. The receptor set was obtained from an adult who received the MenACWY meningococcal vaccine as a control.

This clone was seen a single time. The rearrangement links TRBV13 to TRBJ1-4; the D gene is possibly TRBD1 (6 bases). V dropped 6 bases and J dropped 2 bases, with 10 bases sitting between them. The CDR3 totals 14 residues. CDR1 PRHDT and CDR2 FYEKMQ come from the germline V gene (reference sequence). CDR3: CASRTTGTNEKLFF. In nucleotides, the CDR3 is TGTGCCAGCAGAACCACAGGGACTAATGAAAAACTGTTTTTT.

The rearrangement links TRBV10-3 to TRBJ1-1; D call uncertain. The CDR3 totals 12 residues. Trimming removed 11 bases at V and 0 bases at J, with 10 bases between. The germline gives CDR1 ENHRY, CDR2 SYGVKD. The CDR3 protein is CAGADMNTEAFF. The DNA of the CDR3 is TGTGCCGGAGCAGACATGAACACTGAAGCTTTCTTT.

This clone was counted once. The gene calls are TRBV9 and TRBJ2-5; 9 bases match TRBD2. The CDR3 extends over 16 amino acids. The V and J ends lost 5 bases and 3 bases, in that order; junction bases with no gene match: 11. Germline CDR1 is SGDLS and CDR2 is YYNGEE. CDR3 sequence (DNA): TGTGCCAGCAGTCGTATGGGCGGGAGGGGAAAAGAGACCCAGTACTTC. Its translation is CASSRMGGRGKETQYF.

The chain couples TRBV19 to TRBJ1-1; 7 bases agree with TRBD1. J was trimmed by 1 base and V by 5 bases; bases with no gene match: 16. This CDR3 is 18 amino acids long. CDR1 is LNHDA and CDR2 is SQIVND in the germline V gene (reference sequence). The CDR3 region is CASSLLQGRRYSNTEAFF. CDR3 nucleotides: TGTGCCAGTAGTTTATTACAGGGGCGGAGGTATTCGAACACTGAAGCTTTCTTT.

The CDR3 protein is CASSHRQGRSGYTF. The CDR3 DNA is TGTGCCAGCAGTCACCGACAGGGGAGGAGTGGCTACACCTTC. This chain joins TRBV6-5 and TRBJ1-2; 8 nucleotides match TRBD1. The CDR3 runs 14 residues. V gave up 5 bases and J gave up 7 bases; unmatched junction bases: 9. Germline CDR1 is MNHEY and CDR2 is SVGAGI.

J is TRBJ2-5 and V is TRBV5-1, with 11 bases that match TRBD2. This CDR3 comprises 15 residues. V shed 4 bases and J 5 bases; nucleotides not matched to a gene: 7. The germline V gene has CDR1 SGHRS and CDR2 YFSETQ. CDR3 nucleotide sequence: TGCGCCAGCAGCAGCCCCTTAGCGGGGGGGGAGACCCAGTACTTC. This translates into CASSSPLAGGETQYF.

The CDR3 is CASTGTYNEQFF. CDR3 nucleotides: TGTGCCAGCACAGGGACTTACAATGAGCAGTTCTTC. The genes are TRBV2 and TRBJ2-1, with D perhaps TRBD2 (6 bases). Between the trimmed V and J ends, which lost 7 bases and 4 bases, there was a span of 8 bases. The CDR3 contains 12 residues. The germline V gene has CDR1 SNHLY and CDR2 FYNNEI.

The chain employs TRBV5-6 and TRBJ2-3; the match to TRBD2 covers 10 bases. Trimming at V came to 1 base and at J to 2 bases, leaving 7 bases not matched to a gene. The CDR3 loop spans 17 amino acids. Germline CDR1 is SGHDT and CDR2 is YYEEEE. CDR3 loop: CASSLSSGRTYTDTQYF. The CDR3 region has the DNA TGTGCCAGCAGCTTGTCTAGCGGGAGAACTTACACAGATACGCAGTATTTT. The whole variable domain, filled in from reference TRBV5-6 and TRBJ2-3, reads DAGVTQSPTHLIKTRGQQVTLRCSPKSGHDTVSWYQQALGQGPQFIFQYYEEEERQRGNFPDRFSGHQFPNYSSELNVNALLLGDSALYLCASSLSSGRTYTDTQYFGPGTRLTVL.

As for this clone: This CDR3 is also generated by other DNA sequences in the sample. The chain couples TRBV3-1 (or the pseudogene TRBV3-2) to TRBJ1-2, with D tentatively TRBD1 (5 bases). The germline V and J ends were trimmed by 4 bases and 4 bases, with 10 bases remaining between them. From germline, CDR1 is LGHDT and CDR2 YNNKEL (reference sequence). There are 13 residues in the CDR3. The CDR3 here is CASSPGLGYGYTF. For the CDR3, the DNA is TGTGCCAGCAGCCCGGGACTCGGCTATGGCTACACCTTC.

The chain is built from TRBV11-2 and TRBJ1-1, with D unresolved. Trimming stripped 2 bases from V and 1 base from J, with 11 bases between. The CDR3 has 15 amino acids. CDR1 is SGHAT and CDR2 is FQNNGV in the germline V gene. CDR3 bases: TGTGCCAGCAGCTTATCTTGGACGCAGAACACTGAAGCTTTCTTT. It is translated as CASSLSWTQNTEAFF.

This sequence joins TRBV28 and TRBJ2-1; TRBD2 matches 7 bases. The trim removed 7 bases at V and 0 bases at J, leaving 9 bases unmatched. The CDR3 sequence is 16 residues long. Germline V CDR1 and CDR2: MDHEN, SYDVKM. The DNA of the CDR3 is TGTGCCAGCATGGCAATAGCGGGCTTCTCCTACAATGAGCAGTTCTTC. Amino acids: CASMAIAGFSYNEQFF.

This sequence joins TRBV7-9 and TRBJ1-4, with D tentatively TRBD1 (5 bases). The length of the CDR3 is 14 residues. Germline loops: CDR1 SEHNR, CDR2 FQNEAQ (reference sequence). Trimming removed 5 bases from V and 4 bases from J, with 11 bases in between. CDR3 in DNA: TGTGCCAGCAGCCTGGGGACGGTTAATGAAAAACTGTTTTTT. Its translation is CASSLGTVNEKLFF.

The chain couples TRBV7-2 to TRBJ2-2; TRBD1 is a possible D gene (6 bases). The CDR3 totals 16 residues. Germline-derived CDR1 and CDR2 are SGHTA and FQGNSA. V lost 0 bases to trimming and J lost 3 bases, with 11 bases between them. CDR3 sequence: CASSLAAGDYTGELFF. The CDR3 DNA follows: TGTGCCAGCAGCTTAGCGGCAGGGGATTACACCGGGGAGCTGTTTTTT.

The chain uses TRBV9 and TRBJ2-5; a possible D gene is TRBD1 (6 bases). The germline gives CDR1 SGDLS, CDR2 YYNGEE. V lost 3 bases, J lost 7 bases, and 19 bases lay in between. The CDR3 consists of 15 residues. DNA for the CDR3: TGTGCCAGCAGCGAGACAGGTGGGCCTTGGGGGACCCAGTACTTC. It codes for CASSETGGPWGTQYF.

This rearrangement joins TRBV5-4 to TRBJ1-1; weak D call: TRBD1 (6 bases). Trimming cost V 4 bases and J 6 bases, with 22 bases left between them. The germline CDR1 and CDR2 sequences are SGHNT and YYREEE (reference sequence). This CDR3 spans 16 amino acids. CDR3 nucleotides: TGTGCCAGCAGCCCGAGGACAGCCGGCGTTGGGGCTGAAGCTTTCTTT. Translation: CASSPRTAGVGAEAFF.

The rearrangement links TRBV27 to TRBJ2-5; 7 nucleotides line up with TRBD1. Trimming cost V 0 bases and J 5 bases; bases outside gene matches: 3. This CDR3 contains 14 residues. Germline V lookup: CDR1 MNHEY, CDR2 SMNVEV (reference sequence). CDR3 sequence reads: CASSLSSRGETQYF. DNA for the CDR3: TGTGCCAGCAGTTTATCATCCAGGGGGGAGACCCAGTACTTC.

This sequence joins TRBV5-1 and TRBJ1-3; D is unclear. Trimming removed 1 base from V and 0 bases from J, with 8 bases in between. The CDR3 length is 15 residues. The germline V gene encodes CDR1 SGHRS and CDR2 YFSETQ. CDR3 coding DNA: TGCGCCAGCAGCTTGAAAACGGACTCTGGAAACACCATATATTTT. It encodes CASSLKTDSGNTIYF.

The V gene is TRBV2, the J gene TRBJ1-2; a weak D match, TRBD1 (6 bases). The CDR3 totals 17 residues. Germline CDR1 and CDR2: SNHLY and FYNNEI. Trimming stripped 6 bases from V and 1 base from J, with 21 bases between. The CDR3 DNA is TGTGCCAGCAGGGTCCGGGACACCTCCGGGGGTAACTATGGCTACACCTTC. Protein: CASRVRDTSGGNYGYTF.

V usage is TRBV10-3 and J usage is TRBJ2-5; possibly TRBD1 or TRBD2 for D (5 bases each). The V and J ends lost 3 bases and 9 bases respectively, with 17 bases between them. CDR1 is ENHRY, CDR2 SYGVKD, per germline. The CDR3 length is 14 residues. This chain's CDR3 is CAISDGTAVLAQYF. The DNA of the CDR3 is TGTGCCATCAGTGATGGGACGGCGGTTTTGGCCCAGTACTTC.

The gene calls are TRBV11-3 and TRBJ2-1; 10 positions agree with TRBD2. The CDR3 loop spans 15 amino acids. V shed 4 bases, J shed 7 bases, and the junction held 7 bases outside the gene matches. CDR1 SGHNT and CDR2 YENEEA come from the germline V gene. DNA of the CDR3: TGTGCCAGCAGCTCCCTGCTAGCGGGAGAGAATGAGCAGTTCTTC. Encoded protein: CASSSLLAGENEQFF.

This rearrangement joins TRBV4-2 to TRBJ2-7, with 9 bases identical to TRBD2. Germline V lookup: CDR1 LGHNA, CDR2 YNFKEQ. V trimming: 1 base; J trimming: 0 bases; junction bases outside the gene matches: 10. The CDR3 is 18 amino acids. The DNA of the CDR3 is TGTGCCAGCAGCCAAGGCTGGGGGGCTAGCGGGGTCTCCTACGAGCAGTACTTC. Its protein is CASSQGWGASGVSYEQYF.

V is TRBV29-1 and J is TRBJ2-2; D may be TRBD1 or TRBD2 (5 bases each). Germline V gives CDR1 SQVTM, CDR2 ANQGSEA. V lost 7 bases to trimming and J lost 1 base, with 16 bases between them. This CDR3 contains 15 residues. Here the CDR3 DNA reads TGCAGCGGAGAACGGGGCCAAGGGAACACCGGGGAGCTGTTTTTT. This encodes CSGERGQGNTGELFF.

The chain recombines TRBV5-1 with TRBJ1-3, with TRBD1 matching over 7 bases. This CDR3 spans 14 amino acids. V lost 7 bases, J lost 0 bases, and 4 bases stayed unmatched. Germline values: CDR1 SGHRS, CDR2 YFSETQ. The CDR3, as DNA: TGCGCCAGCCATACAGGGGACTCTGGAAACACCATATATTTT. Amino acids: CASHTGDSGNTIYF.

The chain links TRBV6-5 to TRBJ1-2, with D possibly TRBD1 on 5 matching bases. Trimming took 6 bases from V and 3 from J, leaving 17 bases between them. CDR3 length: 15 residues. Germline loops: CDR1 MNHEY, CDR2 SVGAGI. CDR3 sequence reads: CASREEGRSDYGYTF. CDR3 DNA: TGTGCCAGCAGGGAGGAGGGGAGGTCAGACTATGGCTACACCTTC.

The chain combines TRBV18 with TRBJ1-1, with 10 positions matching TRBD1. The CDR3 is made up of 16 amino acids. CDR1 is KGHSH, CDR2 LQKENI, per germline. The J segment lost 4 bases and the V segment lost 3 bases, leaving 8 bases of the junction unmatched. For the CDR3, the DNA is TGTGCCAGCTCACCTAATGGACAGGGGGGAAGCACTGAAGCTTTCTTT. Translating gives CASSPNGQGGSTEAFF.

The chain's CDR3 is CASSLGGFSGYTF. The CDR3 bases are TGTGCCAGCAGCCTGGGCGGGTTTAGTGGCTACACCTTC. The chain couples TRBV2 to TRBJ1-2; D remains unclear. V shed 6 bases and J shed 7 bases, with 15 bases lying between them. CDR3 length equals 13 residues. CDR1 is SNHLY, CDR2 FYNNEI, per germline.

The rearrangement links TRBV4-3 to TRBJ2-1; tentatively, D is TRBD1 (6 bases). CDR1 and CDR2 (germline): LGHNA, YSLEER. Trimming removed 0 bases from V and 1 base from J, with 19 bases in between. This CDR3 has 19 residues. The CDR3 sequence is CASSQDNPGQPRSYNEQFF. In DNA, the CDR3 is TGCGCCAGCAGCCAAGATAATCCCGGACAGCCTCGGTCCTACAATGAGCAGTTCTTC.